Below, one T cell receptor beta chain is given with its context. In the original workflow: For nucleated cells, counts were estimated from reference gene primer amplification. The method was immunoSEQ multiplex PCR; TCRdb's version includes in-frame clones alone and lacks a portion of them. V and J calls and clone size come straight from that table; D and trimming were deduced from the DNA. The sample shows roughly 100,000 clones, roughly nine tenths of them seen only once. These data belong to a study of blood T cell repertoires in COVID-19. Study overall: Samples of COVID-19 (acute and convalescent) were obtained from the United States, Italy and Spain. PBMCs, B-cell-depleted T cells, or T cells provided the cDNA or gDNA that made up the material.

The CDR3 is 14 residues long. Germline V CDR1 and CDR2: MNHEY, SMNVEV (reference sequence). The V end lost 6 bases, the J end lost 3 bases, and 11 bases lay between the germline ends. This chain joins TRBV27 and TRBJ1-4; D not certain. The specimen sequenced was peripheral blood. This receptor was identified in a woman aged 60 to 75 with acute or convalescent COVID-19. As DNA, the CDR3 is TGTGCCAGCAGCCACGATTTAGCTAATGAAAAACTGTTTTTT. Its translation: CASSHDLANEKLFF. Together with reference TRBV27 and TRBJ1-4, the CDR3 gives the full variable domain: EAQVTQNPRYLITVTGKKLTVTCSQNMNHEYMSWYRQDPGLGLRQIYYSMNVEVTDKGDVPEGYKVSRKEKRNFPLILESPSPNQTSLYFCASSHDLANEKLFFGSGTQLSVL.